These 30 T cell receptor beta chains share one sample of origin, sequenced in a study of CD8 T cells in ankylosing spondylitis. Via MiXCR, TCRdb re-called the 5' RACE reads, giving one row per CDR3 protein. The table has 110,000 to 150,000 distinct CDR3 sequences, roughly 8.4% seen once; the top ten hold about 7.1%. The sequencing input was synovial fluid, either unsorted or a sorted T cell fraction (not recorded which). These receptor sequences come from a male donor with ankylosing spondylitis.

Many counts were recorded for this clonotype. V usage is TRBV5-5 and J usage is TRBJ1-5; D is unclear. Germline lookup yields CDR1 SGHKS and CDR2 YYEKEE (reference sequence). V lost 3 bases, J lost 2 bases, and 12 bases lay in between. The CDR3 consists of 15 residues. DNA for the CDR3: TGTGCCAGCAGCTCCGGGATTCGGGGCAATCAGCCCCAGCATTTT. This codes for CASSSGIRGNQPQHF.

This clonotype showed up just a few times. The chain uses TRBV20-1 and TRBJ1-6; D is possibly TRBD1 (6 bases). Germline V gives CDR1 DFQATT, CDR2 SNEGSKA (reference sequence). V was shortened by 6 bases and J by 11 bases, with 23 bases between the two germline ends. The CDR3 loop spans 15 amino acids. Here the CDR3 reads CSAQNRGRTWTPLHF. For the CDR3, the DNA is TGCAGTGCCCAGAACCGGGGGCGTACGTGGACACCCCTCCACTTT.

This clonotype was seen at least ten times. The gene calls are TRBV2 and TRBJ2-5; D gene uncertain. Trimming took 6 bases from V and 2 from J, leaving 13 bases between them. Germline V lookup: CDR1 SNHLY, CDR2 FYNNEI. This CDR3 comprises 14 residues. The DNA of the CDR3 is TGTGCCAGCAGCGACATGGTCGGACAAGAGACCCAGTACTTC. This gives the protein CASSDMVGQETQYF.

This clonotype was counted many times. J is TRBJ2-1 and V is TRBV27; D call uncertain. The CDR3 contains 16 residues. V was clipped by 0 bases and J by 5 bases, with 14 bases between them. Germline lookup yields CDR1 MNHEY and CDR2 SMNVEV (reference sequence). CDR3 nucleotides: TGTGCCAGCAGTTTATCCCTACACCCGCTTAACAATGAGCAGTTCTTC. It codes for CASSLSLHPLNNEQFF.

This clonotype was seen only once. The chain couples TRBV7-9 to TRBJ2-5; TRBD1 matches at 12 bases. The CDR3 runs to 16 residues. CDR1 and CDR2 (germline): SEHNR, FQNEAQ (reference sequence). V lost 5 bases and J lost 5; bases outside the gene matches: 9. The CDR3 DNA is TGTGCCAGCAGCAAACTGGGACAGGGGGCCAGGGAGACCCAGTACTTC. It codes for CASSKLGQGARETQYF.

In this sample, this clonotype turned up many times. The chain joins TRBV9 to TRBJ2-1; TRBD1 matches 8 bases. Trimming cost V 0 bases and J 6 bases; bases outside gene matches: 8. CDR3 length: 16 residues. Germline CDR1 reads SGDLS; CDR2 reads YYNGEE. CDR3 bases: TGTGCCAGCAGCGTAGAGGAGAACAGGGGGAGCAATGAGCAGTTCTTC. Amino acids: CASSVEENRGSNEQFF.

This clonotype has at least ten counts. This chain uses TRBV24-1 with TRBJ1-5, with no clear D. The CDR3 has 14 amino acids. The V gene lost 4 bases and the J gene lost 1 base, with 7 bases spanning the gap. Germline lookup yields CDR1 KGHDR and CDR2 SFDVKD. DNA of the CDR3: TGTGCCACCAGTGACGTGGGAAGCAATCAGCCCCAGCATTTT. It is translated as CATSDVGSNQPQHF.

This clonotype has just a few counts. The CDR3 region is CASRQGPNYEQYF. The CDR3 nucleotides read TGTGCCAGTCGCCAGGGGCCAAACTACGAGCAGTACTTC. The chain is built from TRBV27 and TRBJ2-7; tentatively, D is TRBD1 (6 bases). This CDR3 region has 13 residues. The germline V gene encodes CDR1 MNHEY and CDR2 SMNVEV (reference sequence). With 9 bases removed from V and 3 bases from J, the gap between germline ends came to 15 bases.

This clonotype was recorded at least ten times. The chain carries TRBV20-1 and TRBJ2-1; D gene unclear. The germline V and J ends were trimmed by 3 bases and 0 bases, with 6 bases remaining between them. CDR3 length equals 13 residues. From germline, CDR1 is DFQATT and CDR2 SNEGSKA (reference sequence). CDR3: CSARIGSYNEQFF. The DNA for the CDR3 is TGCAGTGCTAGGATTGGCTCCTACAATGAGCAGTTCTTC.

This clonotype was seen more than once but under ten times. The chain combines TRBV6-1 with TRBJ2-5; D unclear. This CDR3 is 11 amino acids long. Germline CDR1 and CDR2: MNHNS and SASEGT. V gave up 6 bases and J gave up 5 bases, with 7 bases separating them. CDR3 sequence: CASSPRETQYF. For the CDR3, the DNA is TGTGCCAGCAGCCCAAGGGAGACCCAGTACTTC.

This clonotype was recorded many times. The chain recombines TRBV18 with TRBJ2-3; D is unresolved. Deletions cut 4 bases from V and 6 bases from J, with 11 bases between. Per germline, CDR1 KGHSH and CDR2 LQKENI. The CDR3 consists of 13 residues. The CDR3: CASSLGLRDTQYF. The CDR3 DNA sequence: TGTGCCAGCTCACTTGGGCTCAGGGATACGCAGTATTTT.

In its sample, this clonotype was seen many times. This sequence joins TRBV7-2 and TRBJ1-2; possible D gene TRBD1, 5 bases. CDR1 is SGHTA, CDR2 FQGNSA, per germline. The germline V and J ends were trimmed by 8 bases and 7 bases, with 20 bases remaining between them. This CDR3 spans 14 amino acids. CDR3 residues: CASRLPTEDAGYTF. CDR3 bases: TGTGCCAGCCGACTACCGACAGAGGATGCTGGCTACACCTTC. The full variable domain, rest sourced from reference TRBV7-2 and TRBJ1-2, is GAGVSQSPSNKVTEKGKDVELRCDPISGHTALYWYRQSLGQGLEFLIYFQGNSAPDKSGLPSDRFSAERTGGSVSTLTIQRTQQEDSAVYLCASRLPTEDAGYTFGSGTRLTVV.

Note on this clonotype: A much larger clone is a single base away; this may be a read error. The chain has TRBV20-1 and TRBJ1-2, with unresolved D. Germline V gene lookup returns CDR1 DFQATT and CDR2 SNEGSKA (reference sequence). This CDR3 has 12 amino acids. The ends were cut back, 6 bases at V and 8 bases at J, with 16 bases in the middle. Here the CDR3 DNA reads TGCAGTGCCCCCCACTATGACCGGGGCTACACCTTC. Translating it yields CSAPHYDRGYTF.

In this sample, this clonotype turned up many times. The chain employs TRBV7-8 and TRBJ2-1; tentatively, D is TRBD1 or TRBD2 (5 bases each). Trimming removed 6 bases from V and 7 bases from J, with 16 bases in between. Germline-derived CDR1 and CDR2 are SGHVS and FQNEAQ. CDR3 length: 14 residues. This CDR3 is CASSPGLFRNEQFF. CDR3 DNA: TGTGCCAGCAGTCCGGGGCTATTTAGGAATGAGCAGTTCTTC.

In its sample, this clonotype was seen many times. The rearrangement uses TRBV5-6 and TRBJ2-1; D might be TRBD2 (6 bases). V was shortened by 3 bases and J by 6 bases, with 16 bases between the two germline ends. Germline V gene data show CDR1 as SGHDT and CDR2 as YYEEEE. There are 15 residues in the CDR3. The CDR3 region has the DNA TGTGCCAGCAGCTCCCGGGACTCTTATTTCAATGAGCAGTTCTTC. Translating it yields CASSSRDSYFNEQFF.

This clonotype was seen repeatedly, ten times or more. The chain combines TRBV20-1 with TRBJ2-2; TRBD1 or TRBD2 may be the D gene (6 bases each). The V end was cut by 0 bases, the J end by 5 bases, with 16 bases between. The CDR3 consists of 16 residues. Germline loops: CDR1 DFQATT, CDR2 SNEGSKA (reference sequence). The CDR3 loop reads CSARDLGGSWTGELFF. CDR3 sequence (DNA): TGCAGTGCTAGAGATCTAGGGGGGTCATGGACCGGGGAGCTGTTTTTT.

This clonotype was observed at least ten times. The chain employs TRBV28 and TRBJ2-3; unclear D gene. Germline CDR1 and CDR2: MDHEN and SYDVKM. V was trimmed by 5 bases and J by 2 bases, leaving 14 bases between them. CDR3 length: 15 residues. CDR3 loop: CASSKPRLFTDTQYF. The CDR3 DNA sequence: TGTGCCAGCAGTAAGCCGAGACTCTTCACAGATACGCAGTATTTT.

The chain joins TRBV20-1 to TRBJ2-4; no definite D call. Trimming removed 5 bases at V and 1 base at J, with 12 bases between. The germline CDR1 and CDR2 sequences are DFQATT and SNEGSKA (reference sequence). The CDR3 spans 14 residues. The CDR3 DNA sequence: TGCAGTGCTGCAGCTACCTGGGCCAAAAACATTCAGTACTTC. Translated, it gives CSAAATWAKNIQYF.

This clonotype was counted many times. CDR3 amino acids: CSARGPGGQINQPQHF. The CDR3 bases are TGCAGTGCTAGAGGCCCGGGGGGACAGATCAATCAGCCCCAGCATTTT. The chain uses TRBV20-1 and TRBJ1-5; TRBD1 matches at 7 bases. This CDR3 contains 16 residues. Trimming cost V 1 base and J 3 bases; bases outside gene matches: 9. Germline lookup yields CDR1 DFQATT and CDR2 SNEGSKA (reference sequence).

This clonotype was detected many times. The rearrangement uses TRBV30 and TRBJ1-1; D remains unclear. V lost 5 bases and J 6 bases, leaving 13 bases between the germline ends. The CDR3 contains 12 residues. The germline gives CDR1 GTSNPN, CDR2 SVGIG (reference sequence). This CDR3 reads CAWERVRPEAFF. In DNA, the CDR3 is TGTGCCTGGGAGAGGGTACGCCCTGAAGCTTTCTTT.

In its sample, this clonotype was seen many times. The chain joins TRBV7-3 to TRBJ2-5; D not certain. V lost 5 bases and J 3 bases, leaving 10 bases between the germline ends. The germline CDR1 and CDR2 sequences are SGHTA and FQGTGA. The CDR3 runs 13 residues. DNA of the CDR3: TGTGCCAGCAGCCACGATCGCGAAGAGACCCAGTACTTC. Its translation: CASSHDREETQYF.

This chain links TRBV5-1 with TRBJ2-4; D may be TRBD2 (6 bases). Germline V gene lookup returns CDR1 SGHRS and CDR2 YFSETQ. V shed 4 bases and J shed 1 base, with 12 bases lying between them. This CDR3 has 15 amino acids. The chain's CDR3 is CASSQWGEAKNIQYF. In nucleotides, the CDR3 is TGCGCCAGCAGCCAGTGGGGGGAGGCCAAAAACATTCAGTACTTC.

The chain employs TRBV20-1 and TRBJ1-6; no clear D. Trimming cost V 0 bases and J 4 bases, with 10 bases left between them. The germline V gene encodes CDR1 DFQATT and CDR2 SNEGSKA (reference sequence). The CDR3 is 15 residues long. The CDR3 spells CSAREAVAYNSPLHF. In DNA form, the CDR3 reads TGCAGTGCTAGAGAGGCAGTGGCATATAATTCACCCCTCCACTTT.

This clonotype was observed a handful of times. CDR3 in amino acids: CASSIASGRGAYEQYF. CDR3 bases: TGTGCCAGCAGCATTGCTAGCGGGAGAGGGGCGTACGAGCAGTACTTC. The chain uses TRBV7-2 and TRBJ2-7, with 10 bases lining up with TRBD2. Per the germline V gene, CDR1 is SGHTA and CDR2 is FQGNSA. This CDR3 is built from 16 residues. The V gene end was trimmed by 5 bases and the J gene end by 4 bases; junction bases not matched to a gene: 11. The full variable domain, its missing parts supplied by reference TRBV7-2 and TRBJ2-7, is GAGVSQSPSNKVTEKGKDVELRCDPISGHTALYWYRQSLGQGLEFLIYFQGNSAPDKSGLPSDRFSAERTGGSVSTLTIQRTQQEDSAVYLCASSIASGRGAYEQYFGPGTRLTVT.

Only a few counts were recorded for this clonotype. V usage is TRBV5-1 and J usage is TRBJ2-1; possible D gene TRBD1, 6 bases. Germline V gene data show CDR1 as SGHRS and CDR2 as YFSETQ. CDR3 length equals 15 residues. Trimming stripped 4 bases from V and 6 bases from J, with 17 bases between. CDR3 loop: CASSPGVANRNEQFF. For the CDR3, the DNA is TGCGCCAGCAGCCCAGGGGTAGCCAACCGCAATGAGCAGTTCTTC.

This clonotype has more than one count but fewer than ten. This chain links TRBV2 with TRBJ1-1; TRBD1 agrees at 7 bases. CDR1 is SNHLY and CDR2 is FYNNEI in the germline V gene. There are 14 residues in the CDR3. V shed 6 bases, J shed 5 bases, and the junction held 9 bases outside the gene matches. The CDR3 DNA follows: TGTGCCAGCAGCCCCCAGGGGGAGCTTACTGAAGCTTTCTTT. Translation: CASSPQGELTEAFF.

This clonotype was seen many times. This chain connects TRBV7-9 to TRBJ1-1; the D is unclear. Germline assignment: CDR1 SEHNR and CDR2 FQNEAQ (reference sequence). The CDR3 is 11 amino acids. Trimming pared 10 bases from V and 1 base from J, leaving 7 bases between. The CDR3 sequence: CAILRNTEAFF. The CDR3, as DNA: TGTGCCATCCTCCGGAACACTGAAGCTTTCTTT.

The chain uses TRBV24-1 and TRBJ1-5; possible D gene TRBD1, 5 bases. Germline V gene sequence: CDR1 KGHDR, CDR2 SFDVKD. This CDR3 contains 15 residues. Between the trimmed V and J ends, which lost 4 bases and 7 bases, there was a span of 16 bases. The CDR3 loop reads CATSEGGQGSQPQHF. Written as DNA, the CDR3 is TGTGCCACCAGTGAGGGGGGTCAGGGATCACAGCCCCAGCATTTT.

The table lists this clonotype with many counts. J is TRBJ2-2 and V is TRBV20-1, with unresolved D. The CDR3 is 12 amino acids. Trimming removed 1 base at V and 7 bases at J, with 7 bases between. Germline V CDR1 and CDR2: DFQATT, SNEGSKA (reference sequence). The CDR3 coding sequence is TGCAGTGCTAGAGCGGAGTACGGGGAGCTGTTTTTT. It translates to CSARAEYGELFF.

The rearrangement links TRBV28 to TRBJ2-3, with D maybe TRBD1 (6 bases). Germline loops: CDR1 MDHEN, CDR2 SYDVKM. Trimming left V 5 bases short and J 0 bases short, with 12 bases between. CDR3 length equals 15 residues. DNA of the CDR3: TGTGCCAGCAGTCCTCCAGGGGAAAGCACAGATACGCAGTATTTT. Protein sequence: CASSPPGESTDTQYF.